This T cell receptor (beta chain) was sequenced for a study of Ad26.COV2.S vaccination and SARS-CoV-2 variants. Study-level information: Recipients of Ad26.COV2.S got it intramuscularly, once or twice 56 days apart. Study-wide results and limits: It was found that vaccine and placebo recipients had similar non-spike TCR breadth.

The data were produced by immunoSEQ multiplex PCR, yet TCRdb's version contains in-frame clones alone and is incomplete. The sample yields 360,000 or so clones, around 89% seen once. The CDR3 loop spans 15 amino acids. Trimming left V 7 bases short and J 8 bases short, with 21 bases between. From germline, CDR1 is LNHDA and CDR2 SQIVND (reference sequence). Treatment given: around 19 received Ad26.COV2.S at low or high dose, single or two shots; several received placebo; per-sample allocation not given. Repertoires come from day 63 after the first vaccine or placebo injection. The shot given was an Ad26 vector that makes Wuhan-strain SARS-CoV-2 spike. For this clone: Its matching antigen is unknown.

The rearrangement links TRBV19 to TRBJ2-1; D possibly corresponds to TRBD1 (6 bases). This TCR derives from a person aged 18-60 years who received the Ad26.COV2.S COVID-19 vaccine or a placebo. The sequencing used peripheral blood, collected in a trial of Ad26.COV2.S vaccine versus placebo. CDR3 DNA: TGTGCCAGTACCGAAGGGGGAATAGGGATGGATGAGCAGTTCTTC. It specifies CASTEGGIGMDEQFF.